This entry features one T cell receptor beta chain sequence. Its cognate antigen is unknown. Germline V gene data show CDR1 as SGHRS and CDR2 as YFSETQ. Trimming shortened V by 4 bases and J by 5 bases, and 12 bases separated the two germline ends. The CDR3 is made up of 13 amino acids. The data were taken from a study of chemoradiotherapy in HPV16-positive cancers. Study findings and constraints: For HPV16-positive patients, expanding HPV-responsive T cells associated with longer recurrence-free survival. Candidate HPV-specific clones and E7-related TCR motifs grew in tumor during treatment.

Clones were read by immunoSEQ multiplex PCR, and TCRdb kept only the in-frame ones, dropping some. The top ten clones hold approximately 8% of a sample with 17,000 or so clones, nearly 70% of them seen once. Repeated repertoire sampling spanned the course of chemoradiotherapy. The specimen was tumor tissue, collected from a patient who underwent chemoradiotherapy. The receptor comes from a human donor with HPV-associated anogenital cancer. The chain carries TRBV5-1 and TRBJ1-1, with TRBD1 as a possible D gene (5 bases). The CDR3 nucleotides are TGCGCCAGCAGCACCCAGGGCGAGACTGAAGCTTTCTTT. As protein: CASSTQGETEAFF.